The 15 T cell receptor beta chains presented below share a single source sample, sequenced in a study of blood T cell repertoires in COVID-19 (dated by TCRdb to the early 2020s). The library was generated by the immunoSEQ multiplex PCR assay. Entries here come from immuneACCESS through TCRdb and include only in-frame sequences with V and J called. Some clones fail to appear in such tables; in the studies checked, an unresolved V gene covers under half of the shortfall, and the cause of the remainder is unknown. The sample table records 250,000 or so clones; 87% of these occur just once. The leading ten clones occupy 3% to 3.5% of the sample. The sample taken for sequencing was peripheral blood. These receptors were obtained from a man aged 18 to 30 with active or convalescent COVID-19.

The chain employs TRBV6-2 or TRBV6-3 and TRBJ1-2; no definite D call. The CDR3 is made up of 14 amino acids. V shed 5 bases and J shed 4 bases, with 14 bases lying between them. Germline V gene data show CDR1 as MNHEY and CDR2 as SVGEGT. This CDR3 is CASSQPGDVYGYTF. The CDR3 DNA reads TGTGCCAGCAGTCAACCGGGAGATGTCTATGGCTACACCTTC.

The V gene is TRBV7-2, the J gene TRBJ1-5; 7 bases agree with TRBD1. The length of the CDR3 is 14 residues. J gave up 1 base and V 7 bases, and 4 bases lay outside the gene matches. Looked up from germline, CDR1 is SGHTA and CDR2 is FQGNSA. CDR3 nucleotide sequence: TGTGCCAGCAACCCGACAGGGAGCAATCAGCCCCAGCATTTT. Protein product: CASNPTGSNQPQHF.

The chain couples TRBV27 to TRBJ1-6; D might be TRBD1 (5 bases). The CDR3 runs 16 residues. Germline V lookup: CDR1 MNHEY, CDR2 SMNVEV (reference sequence). Trimming cost V 3 bases and J 5 bases, with 14 bases left between them. The CDR3 sequence: CASSFLSAGDNSPLHF. For the CDR3, the DNA is TGTGCCAGCAGTTTCCTCTCGGCGGGGGATAATTCACCCCTCCACTTT.

The chain combines TRBV28 with TRBJ2-5; D gene unclear. Germline V gene sequence: CDR1 MDHEN, CDR2 SYDVKM. V lost 4 bases to trimming and J lost 5 bases, with 8 bases between them. There are 12 residues in the CDR3. The CDR3 nucleotides are TGTGCCAGCAGTTCGATGGAGGAGACCCAGTACTTC. Residues: CASSSMEETQYF. The whole variable domain, filled in from reference TRBV28 and TRBJ2-5, reads DVKVTQSSRYLVKRTGEKVFLECVQDMDHENMFWYRQDPGLGLRLIYFSYDVKMKEKGDIPEGYSVSREKKERFSLILESASTNQTSMYLCASSSMEETQYFGPGTRLLVL.

The chain uses TRBV19 and TRBJ1-1, with no clear D. Germline CDR1 is LNHDA and CDR2 is SQIVND (reference sequence). This CDR3 is built from 17 residues. V was clipped by 4 bases and J by 4 bases, with 22 bases between them. CDR3 amino acids: CASSRASVGQPRTEAFF. The DNA of the CDR3 is TGTGCCAGTAGTAGGGCCTCAGTCGGCCAACCCCGCACTGAAGCTTTCTTT.

The chain carries TRBV5-5 and TRBJ2-1; a possible D gene is TRBD2 (5 bases). Germline V gene data show CDR1 as SGHKS and CDR2 as YYEKEE (reference sequence). The CDR3 consists of 15 residues. Trimming removed 3 bases from V and 8 bases from J, with 18 bases in between. The CDR3 sequence: CASSSFTTKRDEQFF. The CDR3 DNA is TGTGCCAGCAGCTCCTTTACAACGAAGAGGGATGAGCAGTTCTTC.

CDR3 sequence (DNA): TGTGCCAGCAGTTTCGGAGCGGGAGAGGGAGATACGCAGTATTTT. This translates into CASSFGAGEGDTQYF. This sequence joins TRBV28 and TRBJ2-3, with 8 bases identical to TRBD2. The V segment lost 3 bases and the J segment 5 bases; nucleotides outside the gene matches: 7. The germline gives CDR1 MDHEN, CDR2 SYDVKM. This CDR3 spans 15 amino acids.

This chain joins TRBV5-1 and TRBJ2-1; weak D call: TRBD2 (6 bases). This CDR3 has 17 residues. V lost 3 bases, J lost 0 bases, and 16 bases lay in between. Germline CDR1 reads SGHRS; CDR2 reads YFSETQ. The CDR3 here is CASSSSSRRGSYNEQFF. The CDR3 DNA follows: TGCGCCAGCAGCTCTAGTTCAAGGCGGGGCTCCTACAATGAGCAGTTCTTC.

This clone occurred a few times. V is TRBV24-1 and J is TRBJ2-5, with a weak D call TRBD1 (6 bases). Germline V gene data show CDR1 as KGHDR and CDR2 as SFDVKD. This CDR3 has 14 residues. With 5 bases removed from V and 5 bases from J, the gap between germline ends came to 14 bases. Written as DNA, the CDR3 is TGTGCCACCAGTGCTCGGGACACCCTCGAGACCCAGTACTTC. Protein sequence: CATSARDTLETQYF.

This clone was observed a single time. The gene calls are TRBV21-1 and TRBJ1-2; no check of the table's D call, TRBD1, against the DNA was made. TRBV21-1 is deemed a pseudogene. The CDR3 loop spans 18 amino acids. In DNA form, the CDR3 reads TGTGCCAGCAGCAAAAAGAGGGGCCTCACTGACAGGGCAGGAGGCTACACCTTC. Its translation is CASSKKRGLTDRAGGYTF.

The chain recombines TRBV6-2 or TRBV6-3 with TRBJ2-1; tentatively, D is TRBD2 (6 bases). The V gene's germline CDR1 is MNHEY and CDR2 SVGEGT. There are 16 residues in the CDR3. V was clipped by 2 bases and J by 1 base, with 12 bases between them. The CDR3 nucleotides are TGTGCCAGCAGTTACGGGGGGACGGAGTCCTACAATGAGCAGTTCTTC. It yields the protein CASSYGGTESYNEQFF.

The J gene is TRBJ2-4, the V gene TRBV9, with 7 bases lining up with TRBD2. V was pared by 4 bases and J by 8 bases, with 0 bases of the junction left unmatched. From germline, CDR1 is SGDLS and CDR2 YYNGEE. This CDR3 is 11 amino acids long. CDR3 DNA: TGTGCCAGCAGCCGGGAGGACATTCAGTACTTC. This gives the protein CASSREDIQYF.

With regard to this clone: Germline is not matched at one junction end, which may reflect a read error. The chain has TRBV3-1 (or the pseudogene TRBV3-2) and TRBJ2-1; 10 nucleotides line up with TRBD2. The CDR3 totals 18 residues. The germline V gene encodes CDR1 LGHDT and CDR2 YNNKEL (reference sequence). CDR3 residues: CASSQDMASGGSHNEQFF. The CDR3 nucleotides are TGTGCCAGCAGCCAAGATATGGCTAGCGGGGGCTCCCACAATGAGCAGTTCTTC.

This clone occurred a few times. The chain links TRBV24-1 to TRBJ1-2, with D uncertain. V lost 4 bases and J lost 1, with 9 bases in between. The CDR3 runs to 14 residues. CDR1 is KGHDR and CDR2 is SFDVKD in the germline V gene. CDR3 residues: CATSEPTRNYGYTF. The CDR3 DNA reads as TGTGCCACCAGTGAACCCACTCGTAACTATGGCTACACCTTC.

This rearrangement joins TRBV3-1 (or the pseudogene TRBV3-2) to TRBJ1-1, with D perhaps TRBD1 (5 bases). Germline loops: CDR1 LGHDT, CDR2 YNNKEL (reference sequence). CDR3 length: 17 residues. V gave up 3 bases and J gave up 0 bases, with 17 bases separating them. The CDR3: CASSQAPGGEMNTEAFF. The DNA for the CDR3 is TGTGCCAGCAGCCAGGCCCCGGGGGGGGAAATGAACACTGAAGCTTTCTTT.